The next 14 T cell receptor beta chains were all read from a single sample in a study of immune characterization of retroperitoneal liposarcoma. TCRdb passed the PCR reads through MiXCR, listing each CDR3 protein once. The sample lists approximately 9,300 distinct CDR3 sequences; more than 35% were seen once. The sequenced material came from tumor tissue. The origin of the receptors is a female donor with retroperitoneal liposarcoma.

Only a few counts were recorded for this clonotype. The chain couples TRBV25-1 to TRBJ2-3; the D is unclear. CDR1 is MGHDK, CDR2 SYGVNS, per germline. The CDR3 totals 14 residues. Trimming pared 5 bases from V and 7 bases from J, leaving 16 bases between. The CDR3 loop reads CASSLDRVSHTQYF. DNA of the CDR3: TGTGCCAGCAGTTTGGACCGGGTCTCACATACGCAGTATTTT.

The chain carries TRBV7-6 and TRBJ1-1; D not resolved. The germline V and J ends were trimmed by 1 base and 3 bases, with 6 bases remaining between them. There are 13 residues in the CDR3. In germline, CDR1 is SGHVS, CDR2 FNYEAQ. For the CDR3, the DNA is TGTGCCAGCAGCTTAGAGTACTACACTGAAGCTTTCTTT. It translates to CASSLEYYTEAFF.

The chain employs TRBV6-6 and TRBJ2-1; TRBD2 aligns across 9 bases. The closer fit of TRBJ2-7 to the DNA end suggests the J call may be wrong. The CDR3 loop spans 14 amino acids. Germline CDR1 and CDR2: MNHNY and SVGAGI (reference sequence). CDR3 bases: TGTGCCAGCAGTTACCTAGCGGGGTACAATGAGCAGTACTTC. It yields the protein CASSYLAGYNEQYF.

V gene TRBV10-3 combines with J gene TRBJ2-1, with D possibly being TRBD2 (6 bases). The DNA end favors TRBJ2-5, so the J call may be wrong. The germline CDR1 and CDR2 sequences are ENHRY and SYGVKD. The CDR3 contains 13 residues. The CDR3 DNA reads as TGTGCCATCAGTGTCGAGGGAGGAGAGACCCAGTACTTC. Translation: CAISVEGGETQYF.

The gene calls are TRBV6-1 and TRBJ2-4; no definite D call. The CDR3 consists of 12 residues. Germline-derived CDR1 and CDR2 are MNHNS and SASEGT. The ends were cut back, 1 base at V and 13 bases at J, with 11 bases in the middle. Written as DNA, the CDR3 is TGTGCCAGCAGTGAAGTGGGAAATGAGCAGTACTTC. Translation gives CASSEVGNEQYF.

By share, this clonotype counts as medium-sized. The genes are TRBV7-2 and TRBJ2-1; 8 nucleotides agree with TRBD2. CDR1 and CDR2 (germline): SGHTA, FQGNSA. The V gene end was trimmed by 5 bases and the J gene end by 10 bases; junction bases not matched to a gene: 13. The CDR3 contains 15 residues. CDR3 region: CASSPLRGGSYEQFF. The CDR3 nucleotides are TGTGCCAGCAGCCCCCTACGGGGGGGATCCTACGAGCAGTTCTTC.

V gene TRBV7-2 combines with J gene TRBJ2-3; 10 nucleotides match TRBD2. The J call may be wrong; the DNA end is better matched by TRBJ2-1. The CDR3 is made up of 17 amino acids. CDR1 is SGHTA and CDR2 is FQGNSA in the germline V gene. The CDR3 region has the DNA TGTGCCAGCAGCTTAGGGGGTAGCGGGGGGAGGGGAGGGACCCAGTTCTTC. This gives the protein CASSLGGSGGRGGTQFF.

This clonotype qualifies as medium-sized. J is TRBJ2-1 and V is TRBV6-1; TRBD1 matches 7 bases. The junction had 14 bases not matched to a gene; V was cut back by 8 bases and J by 13 bases. Germline V gives CDR1 MNHNS, CDR2 SASEGT. The CDR3 has 13 residues. This CDR3 reads CASVWTGRETQFF. In DNA, the CDR3 is TGTGCCAGCGTCTGGACAGGACGAGAGACCCAGTTCTTC.

The chain combines TRBV27 with TRBJ2-3; D unclear. This CDR3 is built from 14 residues. Germline CDR1 MNHEY, CDR2 SMNVEV (reference sequence). Trimming took 0 bases from V and 3 from J, leaving 7 bases between them. The CDR3 DNA is TGTGCCAGCAGTTTATCCGTAGGTACAGATACGCAGTATTTT. It specifies CASSLSVGTDTQYF.

The chain links TRBV6-6 to TRBJ2-3; 7 bases are shared with TRBD2. The CDR3 totals 13 residues. V was clipped by 6 bases and J by 7 bases; unmatched bases: 7. Germline V CDR1 and CDR2: MNHNY, SVGAGI (reference sequence). CDR3 residues: CASRKPGTNTQYF. The CDR3 DNA reads TGTGCCAGCAGAAAACCCGGGACTAATACGCAGTATTTT.

This sequence joins TRBV4-1 and TRBJ2-5, with D possibly TRBD1 on 5 matching bases. The DNA end is more similar to TRBJ2-7, so the J call may be wrong. Germline V lookup: CDR1 MGHRA, CDR2 YSYEKL. This CDR3 region has 15 residues. The CDR3 DNA follows: TGCGCCAGCAGCCCTATAACAGGTTGGTTCTACGAGCAGTACTTC. It is translated as CASSPITGWFYEQYF.

This clonotype was seen a handful of times. The rearrangement joins TRBV27 to TRBJ2-5, with 12 bases aligning to TRBD2. The end of the DNA fits TRBJ2-1 better, so the J call may be wrong. The V gene's germline CDR1 is MNHEY and CDR2 SMNVEV (reference sequence). There are 14 residues in the CDR3. The CDR3 here is CASSLTSGSYEQFF. The CDR3 nucleotides read TGTGCCAGCAGCCTGACTAGCGGGAGTTACGAGCAGTTCTTC.

The chain recombines TRBV6-1 with TRBJ1-2; a weak D match, TRBD1 (5 bases). This CDR3 region has 14 residues. The germline CDR1 and CDR2 sequences are MNHNS and SASEGT. V lost 1 base and J lost 4, with 10 bases in between. The CDR3: CASSEGAGPYGYTF. For the CDR3, the DNA is TGTGCCAGCAGTGAAGGGGCAGGGCCCTATGGCTACACCTTC.

This clonotype is medium-sized in the sample. The chain joins TRBV6-1 to TRBJ2-1; maybe TRBD2 (5 bases). The CDR3 is 15 residues long. Trimming cost V 5 bases and J 12 bases, with 23 bases left between them. Germline assignment: CDR1 MNHNS and CDR2 SASEGT. CDR3 in DNA: TGTGCCAGCAGTCCCCCCGGGGTTGTGTCGGCTGGGCAGTTCTTC. Translated, it gives CASSPPGVVSAGQFF.